This TCR beta chain was recorded in a study of CD8+ T cells in alopecia areata. Study-wide context: The study gave treated patients oral tofacitinib at 5 to 10 mg twice daily.

V was cut by 2 bases and J by 5 bases, with 12 bases left in between. Germline V CDR1 and CDR2: MRHNA, SNTAGT. This CDR3 is built from 14 residues. A note on this clone: Its antigen is not identified.

The treatment is: oral pan-JAK inhibitor, 5-10 mg twice daily. Study findings and constraints: Both scalp clonality and the expanded CD8+ clones among the top 100 showed a significant decrease with tofacitinib. Patients displayed less clarity in TCR sharing than mice, a finding possibly related to HLA.

cDNA prepared by RNA extraction and subsequent reverse transcription served as the template for sequencing. Sequencing was performed with immunoSEQ multiplex PCR; in TCRdb, only in-frame clones are kept and a portion is missing. The sample includes approximately 300,000 clones, 58% seen only once; the top ten take more than 1.5%. This chain joins TRBV6-4 and TRBJ2-5; no firm D call. The receptor was isolated from a human donor with alopecia areata. Sequences were derived from CD4+ T cells sorted from blood, sampled at week 24, from a patient treated with tofacitinib. CDR3 DNA: TGTGCCAGCAGTGACGGCCTTAAGGCGGAGACCCAGTACTTC. Its protein is CASSDGLKAETQYF.